These 28 T cell receptor beta chains came from one sample sequenced in a study of CD8 T cells in seronegative destructive rheumatoid arthritis. Using immunoSEQ multiplex PCR, the repertoire was profiled, and TCRdb retains in-frame clones only, with some absent. The profile shows some 13,000 clones, 80% to 85% of them singletons. Sequencing input: CD8+ T cells from blood. Every receptor here comes from a woman aged 25 to 50 with seronegative destructive rheumatoid arthritis.

V usage is TRBV19 and J usage is TRBJ2-7; D is unclear. The CDR3 extends over 13 amino acids. V lost 5 bases, J lost 0 bases, and 8 bases lay in between. From germline, CDR1 is LNHDA and CDR2 SQIVND (reference sequence). As DNA, the CDR3 is TGTGCCAGTAGTCCCGGTCTCTCCTACGAGCAGTACTTC. This encodes CASSPGLSYEQYF.

Concerning this clone itself: This specimen includes other DNA sequences encoding the same CDR3. This chain connects TRBV28 to TRBJ1-3; D remains ambiguous. Between the trimmed V and J ends, which lost 3 bases and 2 bases, there was a span of 8 bases. Germline assignment: CDR1 MDHEN and CDR2 SYDVKM. This CDR3 spans 14 amino acids. The chain's CDR3 is CASSLPVTGNTIYF. The CDR3 region has the DNA TGTGCCAGCAGTTTGCCGGTGACTGGAAACACCATATATTTT.

This clone was seen only once. The rearrangement joins TRBV4-1 to TRBJ1-1; weak D call: TRBD1 (6 bases). V was clipped by 0 bases and J by 5 bases, with 10 bases between them. There are 14 residues in the CDR3. The germline CDR1 and CDR2 sequences are MGHRA and YSYEKL. CDR3 nucleotides: TGCGCCAGCAGCCAAGAACAGGGCTGGACTGAAGCTTTCTTT. Its protein product is CASSQEQGWTEAFF.

This chain joins TRBV28 and TRBJ2-7; 8 nucleotides agree with TRBD1. V lost 10 bases and J lost 6; bases outside the gene matches: 5. Germline CDR1 MDHEN, CDR2 SYDVKM. The CDR3 covers 11 residues. The CDR3 coding sequence is TGTGCCATCTCCGGGACAGGCGAGCAGTACGTC. The encoded protein is CAISGTGEQYV.

This chain connects TRBV2 to TRBJ2-3; possibly TRBD2 for D (5 bases). V gave up 5 bases and J gave up 0 bases, with 12 bases separating them. Per germline, CDR1 SNHLY and CDR2 FYNNEI. CDR3 length: 15 amino acids. The CDR3 here is CASSPLAGSTDTQYF. Written as DNA, the CDR3 is TGTGCCAGCAGTCCCCTGGCGGGCAGCACAGATACGCAGTATTTT.

This clone was counted between two and nine times. The rearrangement uses TRBV7-3 and TRBJ2-7; D not certain. Trimming removed 2 bases from V and 1 base from J, with 6 bases in between. Germline V CDR1 and CDR2: SGHTA, FQGTGA. The CDR3 is made up of 13 amino acids. CDR3 amino acids: CASSLYSSYEQYF. The CDR3, as DNA: TGTGCCAGCAGCTTATACTCATCCTACGAGCAGTACTTC.

This chain uses TRBV7-2 with TRBJ2-5, with 8 bases identical to TRBD1. Germline V CDR1 and CDR2: SGHTA, FQGNSA. The junction had 10 bases not matched to a gene; V was cut back by 5 bases and J by 5 bases. This CDR3 has 15 residues. The CDR3 sequence is CASSKGQGGVETQYF. In DNA, the CDR3 is TGTGCCAGCAGCAAAGGACAGGGTGGGGTGGAGACCCAGTACTTC.

The V call is TRBV5-1, the J call TRBJ2-2; a weak D match, TRBD2 (6 bases). CDR1 is SGHRS and CDR2 is YFSETQ in the germline V gene. V gave up 0 bases and J gave up 4 bases, with 7 bases separating them. There are 14 residues in the CDR3. CDR3: CASSLAGSTGELFF. The CDR3 region has the DNA TGCGCCAGCAGCTTGGCCGGGAGCACCGGGGAGCTGTTTTTT.

The rearrangement joins TRBV7-8 to TRBJ2-2, with 15 bases lining up with TRBD2. There are 20 residues in the CDR3. Germline CDR1 SGHVS, CDR2 FQNEAQ. J was trimmed by 0 bases and V by 2 bases; bases with no gene match: 7. The CDR3 is CASSLHSGLAGGANTGELFF. CDR3 bases: TGTGCCAGCAGCTTACACTCAGGACTAGCGGGGGGGGCGAACACCGGGGAGCTGTTTTTT.

J is TRBJ2-7 and V is TRBV6-1; TRBD1 matches at 8 bases. Per the germline V gene, CDR1 is MNHNS and CDR2 is SASEGT. V was pared by 2 bases and J by 5 bases, with 11 bases of the junction left unmatched. CDR3 length: 16 amino acids. The CDR3: CASSEWTGPQRHEQYV. The CDR3 DNA sequence: TGTGCCAGCAGTGAATGGACAGGGCCCCAGAGGCACGAGCAGTACGTC.

The chain links TRBV6-1 to TRBJ1-1; 7 bases are shared with TRBD1. V lost 2 bases, J lost 4 bases, and 7 bases stayed unmatched. The CDR3 loop spans 15 amino acids. Germline CDR1 reads MNHNS; CDR2 reads SASEGT. Here the CDR3 reads CASSETLDRATEAFF. CDR3 bases: TGTGCCAGCAGTGAAACCCTTGACAGGGCCACTGAAGCTTTCTTT.

Points on this clone: At one end the junction does not follow the germline gene, possibly because of a read error. This chain links TRBV4-1 with TRBJ1-1; D is unclear. This CDR3 is 13 amino acids long. CDR1 and CDR2 from the germline V gene are MGHRA and YSYEKL. CDR3 nucleotides: TGCACCAGCAGCCAACGAGAGGTCACTGAAGCTTTCTTT. Translation gives CTSSQREVTEAFF.

V usage is TRBV6-1 and J usage is TRBJ2-7, with TRBD1 as a possible D gene (6 bases). Germline lookup yields CDR1 MNHNS and CDR2 SASEGT. This CDR3 is 12 amino acids long. Trimming cost V 10 bases and J 3 bases, with 13 bases left between them. CDR3 coding DNA: TGTGCCATCCGGACAGACTACTACGAGCAGTACGTC. This sequence encodes CAIRTDYYEQYV.

The V call is TRBV5-6, the J call TRBJ1-1, with a weak D call TRBD1 (6 bases). The CDR3 spans 15 residues. Germline V gives CDR1 SGHDT, CDR2 YYEEEE. V was pared by 2 bases and J by 0 bases, with 11 bases between. Here the CDR3 DNA reads TGTGCCAGCAGCTTCCGGACAGAGATGAACACTGAAGCTTTCTTT. This sequence encodes CASSFRTEMNTEAFF.

The chain couples TRBV19 to TRBJ2-1, with D maybe TRBD2 (5 bases). The length of the CDR3 is 13 residues. Between the trimmed V and J ends, which lost 10 bases and 4 bases, there was a span of 14 bases. Germline V gene data show CDR1 as LNHDA and CDR2 as SQIVND (reference sequence). CDR3 in amino acids: CATVDFTYNEQFF. CDR3 DNA: TGTGCCACCGTGGACTTTACTTACAATGAGCAGTTCTTC.

This chain connects TRBV4-1 to TRBJ1-1; D might be TRBD1 (5 bases). From germline, CDR1 is MGHRA and CDR2 YSYEKL. Trimming pared 0 bases from V and 10 bases from J, leaving 12 bases between. This CDR3 is 13 amino acids long. The DNA for the CDR3 is TGCGCCAGCAGCCAAGATGGGCTTACAGGAGCTTTCTTT. Its translation: CASSQDGLTGAFF.

This clone has a single count. The chain uses TRBV4-1 and TRBJ2-7; perhaps TRBD2 as D (6 bases). Looked up from germline, CDR1 is MGHRA and CDR2 is YSYEKL. This CDR3 spans 18 amino acids. V was shortened by 3 bases and J by 1 base, with 22 bases between the two germline ends. DNA of the CDR3: TGCGCCAGCAGCCACAAACTTGGGGGGTTTGGCGGGTCCTACGAGCAGTACTTC. This translates into CASSHKLGGFGGSYEQYF.

This chain uses TRBV5-4 with TRBJ2-2, with a possible D match to TRBD2 (5 bases). In germline, CDR1 is SGHNT, CDR2 YYREEE (reference sequence). Trimming cost V 2 bases and J 7 bases, with 12 bases left between them. The CDR3 contains 14 residues. The CDR3 is CASSLGYGGGELFF. In nucleotides, the CDR3 is TGTGCCAGCAGCTTAGGTTATGGAGGCGGGGAGCTGTTTTTT.

Remarks on this clone: Other DNA sequences in the sample encode the same CDR3. This rearrangement joins TRBV29-1 to TRBJ2-7; 7 bases match TRBD2. This CDR3 has 13 amino acids. The V and J ends lost 3 bases and 2 bases, in that order; junction bases with no gene match: 4. Germline CDR1 SQVTM, CDR2 ANQGSEA. The CDR3 spells CSVDPGGTYEQYF. CDR3 nucleotide sequence: TGCAGCGTTGATCCGGGGGGAACCTACGAGCAGTACTTC.

V gene TRBV7-6 combines with J gene TRBJ2-7, with 7 nucleotides matching TRBD1. The V gene's germline CDR1 is SGHVS and CDR2 FNYEAQ. This CDR3 contains 18 residues. Unmatched junction bases numbered 16, after V lost 5 bases and J lost 0 bases. CDR3 residues: CASSPSLAGTESSYEQYF. CDR3 in DNA: TGTGCCAGCAGCCCATCCCTCGCCGGGACAGAGAGCTCCTACGAGCAGTACTTC.

This sequence joins TRBV28 and TRBJ2-5, with TRBD2 as a possible D gene (6 bases). CDR1 and CDR2 (germline): MDHEN, SYDVKM. V lost 6 bases to trimming and J lost 4 bases, with 18 bases between them. This CDR3 contains 15 residues. Here the CDR3 DNA reads TGTGCCAGCAGGTTTAGCGTGGGGGGAGGAGAGACCCAGTACTTC. The encoded protein is CASRFSVGGGETQYF.

This sequence joins TRBV5-1 and TRBJ2-2; 9 nucleotides agree with TRBD2. This CDR3 has 18 residues. With 0 bases clipped from V and 5 bases from J, the junction kept 11 bases outside the gene matches. Germline CDR1 SGHRS, CDR2 YFSETQ. CDR3 protein: CASSLEGSGGPGTGELFF. The CDR3 DNA reads TGCGCCAGCAGCTTGGAAGGTAGCGGGGGACCAGGTACCGGGGAGCTGTTTTTT.

The chain is built from TRBV6-6 and TRBJ1-1; 10 positions agree with TRBD1. CDR1 and CDR2 from the germline V gene are MNHNY and SVGAGI (reference sequence). CDR3 length: 16 residues. V was pared by 5 bases and J by 6 bases, with 12 bases of the junction left unmatched. CDR3 sequence reads: CASSTTGTGDEAEAFF. CDR3 DNA sequence: TGTGCCAGCAGTACGACCGGGACAGGGGATGAGGCTGAAGCTTTCTTT.

This clone was seen a few times. The chain carries TRBV7-8 and TRBJ2-1; TRBD1 might be the D (6 bases). The V gene lost 6 bases and the J gene lost 1 base, with 10 bases spanning the gap. CDR3 length equals 14 residues. CDR1 and CDR2 (germline): SGHVS, FQNEAQ. As DNA, the CDR3 is TGTGCCAGCAGTATTAGGGGGTCCTACAATGAGCAGTTCTTC. Its translation: CASSIRGSYNEQFF.

This clone came up a few times. The V gene is TRBV6-6, the J gene TRBJ1-2; 7 nucleotides line up with TRBD1. CDR3 size: 14 residues. Germline V gene sequence: CDR1 MNHNY, CDR2 SVGAGI (reference sequence). J was trimmed by 5 bases and V by 5 bases; bases with no gene match: 8. CDR3 sequence: CASSPSTGTYGYTF. The CDR3 region has the DNA TGTGCCAGCAGTCCATCGACAGGGACATATGGCTACACCTTC.

This chain uses TRBV19 with TRBJ2-3, with 7 bases that match TRBD1. The CDR3 loop spans 17 amino acids. With 6 bases clipped from V and 2 bases from J, the junction kept 14 bases outside the gene matches. In germline, CDR1 is LNHDA, CDR2 SQIVND (reference sequence). The CDR3 reads CASSITWTGQTTDTQYF. The CDR3, as DNA: TGTGCCAGTAGCATTACGTGGACAGGTCAGACCACAGATACGCAGTATTTT.

This chain joins TRBV29-1 and TRBJ2-5, with 9 bases matching TRBD1. Germline V gene lookup returns CDR1 SQVTM and CDR2 ANQGSEA. V lost 3 bases, J lost 4 bases, and 9 bases stayed unmatched. The CDR3 contains 15 residues. The DNA of the CDR3 is TGCAGCGTTGAGTCAAGGGACAGGGAATTAGAGACCCAGTACTTC. Translation gives CSVESRDRELETQYF.

The chain uses TRBV29-1 and TRBJ2-2; a weak D match, TRBD1 (6 bases). Looked up from germline, CDR1 is SQVTM and CDR2 is ANQGSEA. The CDR3 totals 13 residues. With 3 bases removed from V and 6 bases from J, the gap between germline ends came to 11 bases. In DNA, the CDR3 is TGCAGCGTTGATCTGGGGGCAGCCGGGGAGCTGTTTTTT. It translates to CSVDLGAAGELFF.